Presented here are 12 T cell receptor beta chains from one specimen sequenced in a study of Ad26.COV2.S vaccination and SARS-CoV-2 variants. Sequencing was performed with immunoSEQ multiplex PCR; in TCRdb, only in-frame clones are kept and a portion is missing. Among hundreds of thousands of clones listed, about 85% were seen once. As to treatment: some 20 received Ad26.COV2.S at low or high dose, single or two shots; 5 received placebo; per-sample allocation not given. Samples analyzed were those drawn on day 63 after the first vaccine or placebo injection. The sequencing used peripheral blood, collected in a trial of Ad26.COV2.S vaccine versus placebo. These receptors originate from a person between 18 and 65 years old who received the Ad26.COV2.S COVID-19 vaccine or a placebo.

This clone was seen only once. This chain connects TRBV30 to TRBJ2-5, with 9 bases that match TRBD1. The CDR3 has 14 residues. V lost 6 bases to trimming and J lost 4 bases; unmatched junction nucleotides: 9. Germline V lookup: CDR1 GTSNPN, CDR2 SVGIG (reference sequence). This CDR3 is CACQSRQGGETQYF. CDR3 in DNA: TGTGCCTGCCAAAGCCGACAGGGGGGAGAGACCCAGTACTTC.

The chain recombines TRBV28 with TRBJ2-5; 14 bases fit TRBD2. The ends lost 5 bases at V and 6 bases at J; junction bases unmatched: 14. This CDR3 has 18 amino acids. CDR1 and CDR2 (germline): MDHEN, SYDVKM. The CDR3 here is CASSPKWGLAGAAKTQYF. CDR3 DNA sequence: TGTGCCAGCAGTCCGAAATGGGGACTAGCGGGAGCAGCGAAGACCCAGTACTTC.

V is TRBV2 and J is TRBJ1-2, with 7 bases that match TRBD1. The CDR3 covers 15 residues. With V trimmed by 8 bases and J by 0 bases, 9 bases remained unmatched. Germline V CDR1 and CDR2: SNHLY, FYNNEI. CDR3 in DNA: TGTGCCAGCGAACAGGGGTATCAGCCTAACTATGGCTACACCTTC. It encodes CASEQGYQPNYGYTF.

The rearrangement joins TRBV24-1 to TRBJ2-3; D unresolved. The CDR3 runs to 12 residues. Germline-derived CDR1 and CDR2 are KGHDR and SFDVKD. Trimming shortened V by 3 bases and J by 5 bases, and 5 bases separated the two germline ends. The CDR3 protein is CATSDPRDTQYF. As DNA, the CDR3 is TGTGCCACCAGTGATCCACGAGATACGCAGTATTTT.

The chain carries TRBV4-1 and TRBJ2-7; D perhaps matches TRBD1 (5 bases). The CDR3 extends over 15 amino acids. Germline assignment: CDR1 MGHRA and CDR2 YSYEKL. Trimming shortened V by 1 base and J by 0 bases, and 10 bases separated the two germline ends. CDR3: CASSQGGASSYEQYF. The CDR3 nucleotides are TGCGCCAGCAGCCAAGGGGGCGCGAGCTCCTACGAGCAGTACTTC.

The V call is TRBV6-6, the J call TRBJ1-1, with TRBD1 identical over 8 bases. V lost 4 bases and J lost 2; bases outside the gene matches: 9. CDR1 is MNHNY, CDR2 SVGAGI, per germline (reference sequence). The CDR3 contains 16 residues. CDR3 nucleotide sequence: TGTGCCAGCAGTTTAGGGACAGGCTTCTTAAACACTGAAGCTTTCTTT. Translated: CASSLGTGFLNTEAFF.

This clone came up once. V is TRBV5-1 and J is TRBJ1-1, with D tentatively TRBD1 (5 bases). V was shortened by 3 bases and J by 0 bases, with 12 bases between the two germline ends. This CDR3 spans 15 amino acids. The germline V gene has CDR1 SGHRS and CDR2 YFSETQ. The CDR3 DNA sequence: TGCGCCAGCAGCTCGTTAGGGGCTGTGAACACTGAAGCTTTCTTT. As protein: CASSSLGAVNTEAFF.

The rearrangement links TRBV7-2 to TRBJ1-2, with a tentative D call TRBD1 (6 bases). The V end lost 1 base, the J end lost 3 bases, and 12 bases lay between the germline ends. The length of the CDR3 is 15 residues. In germline, CDR1 is SGHTA, CDR2 FQGNSA. This CDR3 reads CASSLDQGSHYGYTF. The CDR3 DNA follows: TGTGCCAGCAGCTTAGACCAGGGGAGTCACTATGGCTACACCTTC.

The chain uses TRBV3-1 (or the pseudogene TRBV3-2) and TRBJ1-1; 7 positions match TRBD1. CDR1 and CDR2 (germline): LGHDT, YNNKEL (reference sequence). V lost 1 base, J lost 7 bases, and 9 bases stayed unmatched. The CDR3 loop spans 15 amino acids. The CDR3 is CASSQADLGGLEAFF. DNA for the CDR3: TGTGCCAGCAGCCAAGCGGACCTAGGGGGCCTTGAAGCTTTCTTT.

The rearrangement joins TRBV5-4 to TRBJ1-2; possible D gene TRBD1, 6 bases. V gave up 3 bases and J gave up 2 bases, with 14 bases separating them. CDR3 size: 15 residues. Germline loops: CDR1 SGHNT, CDR2 YYREEE (reference sequence). CDR3 amino acids: CASSSTRQANYGYTF. The CDR3 coding sequence is TGTGCCAGCAGCTCAACGCGACAGGCCAACTATGGCTACACCTTC.

V gene TRBV3-1 (or the pseudogene TRBV3-2) combines with J gene TRBJ2-5; D might be TRBD2 (5 bases). Per germline, CDR1 LGHDT and CDR2 YNNKEL (reference sequence). The CDR3 has 12 residues. Trimming removed 4 bases from V and 5 bases from J, with 8 bases in between. This chain's CDR3 is CASSPSGETQYF. CDR3 bases: TGTGCCAGCAGCCCTTCGGGGGAGACCCAGTACTTC.

The rearrangement joins TRBV7-8 to TRBJ2-5, with 7 bases lining up with TRBD2. The trim removed 1 base at V and 3 bases at J, leaving 2 bases unmatched. Germline V gene data show CDR1 as SGHVS and CDR2 as FQNEAQ. The CDR3 is 14 amino acids. CDR3 loop: CASSLDAGEETQYF. The CDR3 DNA reads TGTGCCAGCAGCTTAGATGCGGGGGAAGAGACCCAGTACTTC.